The rows below give T cell receptor beta chains drawn from one sample of a study of OX40 agonist ivuxolimab in advanced cancers. Sequencing was performed with immunoSEQ multiplex PCR; in TCRdb, only in-frame clones are kept and a portion is missing. The sample has 90,000 or so clones, 80% to 90% seen once; the top ten hold approximately 0.36%. The specimen was CD4+ or CD8+ T cells sorted from blood, collected in a trial of the OX40 agonist ivuxolimab. The origin of the receptors is an adult with an advanced solid tumor such as melanoma, head and neck, liver or kidney cancer. The CDR3 runs from the conserved cysteine through the conserved F or W. A D gene is named only where the DNA matches it firmly. Expanded clones are given a class, and other clones once, few, many or no size at all.

clone size: -; V gene: TRBV2; D gene: -; J gene: TRBJ2-7; CDR3 DNA: TGTGCCAGCAGGCGTAGCTCCTACGAGCAGTACTTC; CDR3 protein: CASRRSSYEQYF
clone size: -; V gene: TRBV18; D gene: -; J gene: TRBJ2-2; CDR3 DNA: TGTGCCAGCTCACCATCCGCACAGTGGAACACCGGGGAGCTGTTTTTT; CDR3 protein: CASSPSAQWNTGELFF
clone size: -; V gene: TRBV6-5; D gene: -; J gene: TRBJ1-2; CDR3 DNA: TGTGCCAGCAGTTACTCGTTGGGGAAGGCGGTAGGCTACACCTTC; CDR3 protein: CASSYSLGKAVGYTF
clone size: -; V gene: TRBV6-6; D gene: -; J gene: TRBJ2-1; CDR3 DNA: TGTGCCATCTCAAGCTTGAATGAGCAGTTCTTC; CDR3 protein: CAISSLNEQFF
clone size: once; V gene: TRBV7-2; D gene: -; J gene: TRBJ2-1; CDR3 DNA: TGTGCCACCGGAGACGGAATCTCCCCCGAGCAGTTCTTC; CDR3 protein: CATGDGISPEQFF
clone size: -; V gene: TRBV7-2; D gene: -; J gene: TRBJ1-2; CDR3 DNA: TGTGCCAGCAGCTTAGGCCCCTTGGGCTATGGCTACACCTTC; CDR3 protein: CASSLGPLGYGYTF
clone size: -; V gene: TRBV5-1; D gene: TRBD2; J gene: TRBJ2-7; CDR3 DNA: TGCGCCAGCAGCCGCAGCGGGAGTTTATATAACGAGCAGTACTTC; CDR3 protein: CASSRSGSLYNEQYF
clone size: -; V gene: TRBV11-2; D gene: TRBD2; J gene: TRBJ2-5; CDR3 DNA: TGTGCCAGTGTTCTTAGCGGGGGGAGAGAGACCCAGTACTTC; CDR3 protein: CASVLSGGRETQYF
clone size: -; V gene: TRBV5-6; D gene: TRBD2; J gene: TRBJ2-3; CDR3 DNA: TGTGCCAGCAGCTGGGGGCTAGCGGGTAGCACAGATACGCAGTATTTT; CDR3 protein: CASSWGLAGSTDTQYF
clone size: once; V gene: TRBV4-3; D gene: -; J gene: TRBJ2-1; CDR3 DNA: TGCGCCAGCAGCCTCTCACGAGGATCCTACAATGAGCAGTTCTTC; CDR3 protein: CASSLSRGSYNEQFF
clone size: -; V gene: TRBV7-9; D gene: TRBD1; J gene: TRBJ1-2; CDR3 DNA: TGTGCCAGCAGCCTAAGTCAGGGGGACGGTGGCTACACCTTC; CDR3 protein: CASSLSQGDGGYTF
clone size: -; V gene: TRBV7-8; D gene: TRBD1; J gene: TRBJ1-1; CDR3 DNA: TGTGCCAGCAGCTTGAAACAGGGGGCGAAGGAAGCTTTCTTT; CDR3 protein: CASSLKQGAKEAFF
clone size: -; V gene: TRBV5-4; D gene: TRBD2; J gene: TRBJ2-1; CDR3 DNA: TGTGCCAGCAGCTTGGGGACTAGCGTACCTTCCTACAATGAGCAGTTCTTC; CDR3 protein: CASSLGTSVPSYNEQFF
clone size: -; V gene: TRBV7-9; D gene: -; J gene: TRBJ1-1; CDR3 DNA: TGTGCCAGCAGCCCCCACATGCCCGTACAGAGATGGAACACTGAAGCTTTCTTT; CDR3 protein: CASSPHMPVQRWNTEAFF